This TCR beta chain was sequenced during a study of shared clonotypes between healthy human individuals. Study conclusions and caveats: Against clonotypes common to all four donors, non-shared ones had lower generation probabilities.

The CDR3 covers 12 residues. V lost 7 bases, J lost 8 bases, and 14 bases lay in between. Germline V gives CDR1 SEHNR, CDR2 FQNEAQ (reference sequence). Positively selected for CCR7, the CD45RO-negative cells used as naive CD8 cells excluded terminally differentiated effector memory CD45RA+ cells. Each of the donors was a healthy adult who was HIV-negative and had not had a recent acute infection or vaccination. As for this clone: No antigen is known for it.

Running of the assay took place at deep level. TCRdb's copy holds only in-frame clones and misses some; the assay was immunoSEQ multiplex PCR. The profile shows around 2,000,000 clones, roughly 95% of them singletons. The sequenced material came from naive CD8+ T cells sorted from blood. The chain has TRBV7-9 and TRBJ1-2; the D is unclear. This TCR was recovered from a man between 18 and 35 years old in good health. DNA of the CDR3: TGTGCCAGCATCGGGCAACACCCCGGCTACACCTTC. Translated: CASIGQHPGYTF.